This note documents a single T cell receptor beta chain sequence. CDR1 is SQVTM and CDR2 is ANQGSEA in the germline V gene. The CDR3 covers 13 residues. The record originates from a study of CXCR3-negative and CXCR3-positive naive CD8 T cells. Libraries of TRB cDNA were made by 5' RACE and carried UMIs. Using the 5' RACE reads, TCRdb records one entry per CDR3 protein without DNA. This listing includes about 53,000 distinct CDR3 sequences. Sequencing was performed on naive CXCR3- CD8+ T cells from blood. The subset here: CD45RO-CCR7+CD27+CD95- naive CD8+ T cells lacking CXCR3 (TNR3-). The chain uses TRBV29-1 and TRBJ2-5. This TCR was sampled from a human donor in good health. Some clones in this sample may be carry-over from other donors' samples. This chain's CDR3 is CSVEEWSSGTQYF.